Listed below are T cell receptor beta chains from one sample, sequenced in a study of response to subunit inactivated influenza vaccine. TCRdb redid the calling of the RT-PCR reads with MiXCR, one entry per CDR3 protein. Among about 700,000 distinct CDR3 sequences listed, approximately 15% were seen once. Sequences were derived from PBMCs from blood, sampled around 15 days before vaccination. The receptors stem from a man between 45 and 60 years old who received an inactivated influenza vaccine. Both conserved end residues are part of each CDR3. The D gene is left open where the match is weak. Clone size, where shown, is once, few, many, or a class for clones that have expanded.

V gene	D gene	clone size	J gene	CDR3 protein	CDR3 DNA
TRBV6-1	NA	few	TRBJ2-1	CASSEQARYNEQFF	TGTGCCAGCAGTGAACAGGCGCGTTACAATGAGCAGTTCTTC
TRBV20-1	NA	NA	TRBJ2-3	CSAFGSGTVRTDTQYF	TGCAGTGCTTTTGGTTCAGGGACGGTCCGCACAGATACGCAGTATTTT
TRBV6-2/TRBV6-3	NA	NA	TRBJ2-3	CASSYVPDTQYF	TGTGCCAGCAGTTACGTTCCAGATACGCAGTATTTT
TRBV29-1	TRBD1	NA	TRBJ1-2	CSVDEQGAGGYTF	TGCAGCGTTGATGAGCAGGGGGCAGGTGGCTACACCTTC
TRBV5-1	NA	NA	TRBJ2-5	CASSYGTAGETQYF	TGCGCCAGCAGTTACGGGACAGCGGGAGAGACCCAGTACTTC
TRBV7-8	NA	NA	TRBJ2-7	CASSLLVSGGLDEQYF	TGTGCCAGCAGCTTATTGGTTTCCGGGGGGCTGGACGAGCAGTACTTC
TRBV20-1	NA	NA	TRBJ2-3	CSASLSGKEDTQYF	TGCAGTGCTAGTTTATCCGGGAAAGAAGATACGCAGTATTTT
TRBV5-1	NA	NA	TRBJ2-3	CASSMRDGTDTQYF	TGCGCCAGCAGCATGCGGGACGGGACAGATACGCAGTATTTT
TRBV20-1	NA	NA	TRBJ2-5	CSASRGSPKETQYF	TGCAGTGCTAGTCGCGGGTCCCCCAAAGAGACCCAGTACTTC
TRBV12-3/TRBV12-4	NA	NA	TRBJ2-7	CARGPRRPYEQYF	TGTGCCAGGGGACCCCGGCGCCCCTACGAGCAGTACTTC
TRBV15	TRBD2	few	TRBJ2-7	CATRPSGSYEQYF	TGTGCCACCAGACCGAGCGGGAGCTACGAGCAGTACTTC
TRBV7-2	NA	NA	TRBJ1-1	CASSFQQGDAFF	TGTGCCAGCAGCTTTCAACAGGGTGACGCTTTCTTT
TRBV6-2/TRBV6-3	NA	NA	TRBJ1-1	CASSYVQLNTEAFF	TGTGCCAGCAGTTACGTACAATTGAACACTGAAGCTTTCTTT
TRBV12-3/TRBV12-4	TRBD1	few	TRBJ2-5	CASRRTGGAIETQYF	TGTGCCAGCAGGAGGACAGGGGGCGCGATAGAGACCCAGTACTTC
TRBV12-3/TRBV12-4	TRBD1	few	TRBJ2-2	CASREQGYQGTGELFF	TGTGCCAGCAGAGAACAGGGGTATCAGGGTACCGGGGAGCTGTTTTTT
TRBV12-3/TRBV12-4	NA	few	TRBJ1-1	CASSLGGGSEAFF	TGTGCCAGCAGTTTAGGGGGAGGGTCTGAAGCTTTCTTT
TRBV3-1	NA	few	TRBJ1-3	CASSQFGNTIYF	TGTGCCAGCAGCCAATTTGGAAACACCATATATTTT
TRBV6-4	TRBD2	few	TRBJ2-3	CASSPSRTSGRDTDTQYF	TGTGCCAGCAGTCCTTCCCGCACTAGCGGGAGGGACACAGATACGCAGTATTTT
TRBV12-3/TRBV12-4	NA	NA	TRBJ1-4	CASSRGDIGNEKLFF	TGTGCCAGCAGCCGAGGGGACATCGGGAATGAAAAACTGTTTTTT
TRBV5-1	TRBD1	many	TRBJ2-5	CASSQGQTETQYF	TGCGCCAGCAGCCAGGGACAGACGGAGACCCAGTACTTC
TRBV10-3	NA	NA	TRBJ1-1	CAITRDISTEAFF	TGTGCCATCACCAGGGACATATCCACTGAAGCTTTCTTT
TRBV6-1	TRBD1	NA	TRBJ1-2	CASRGDRAYGYTF	TGTGCCAGCAGGGGGGACAGGGCCTATGGCTACACCTTC
TRBV18	NA	NA	TRBJ1-2	CASSPDRDRNYGYTF	TGTGCCAGCTCACCAGATAGGGATAGGAACTATGGCTACACCTTC
TRBV10-3	TRBD2	few	TRBJ2-2	CATLLAAGANTGELFF	TGTGCCACCCTTTTGGCAGCGGGGGCGAACACCGGGGAGCTGTTTTTT
TRBV11-2	NA	NA	TRBJ2-1	CAIPWGGEQFF	TGTGCCATCCCCTGGGGAGGTGAGCAGTTCTTC
TRBV11-2	NA	few	TRBJ1-2	CASSLSDRFIYGYTF	TGTGCCAGCAGCTTAAGCGACAGGTTCATCTATGGCTACACCTTC
TRBV11-2	TRBD2	few	TRBJ2-3	CASSHPASGAPHTDTQYF	TGTGCCAGCAGCCACCCTGCGAGCGGGGCACCCCACACAGATACGCAGTATTTT